Sequencing of this T cell receptor (beta chain) was carried out in a study of T cell clonality in common variable immunodeficiency. Study findings and constraints: In common variable immunodeficiency, TCR beta chains reportedly carried fewer deletions and N-nucleotide insertions. The cause of increased CVID clonality remains unclear without subpopulation sequencing.

Equal genomic DNA amounts from CVID and control samples were sequenced. TCRdb's table, derived via immunoSEQ multiplex PCR, lists solely in-frame clones and lacks some. The sample includes 25,000 to 30,000 clones, none of them occurring once. In its sample, this clone was seen a few times. Its target is not known. From the germline J gene comes the end of the CDR3, since the read stops 3 residues before it. Reduced serum IgG, IgA and/or IgM plus specific antibody deficiency defined CVID. The CVID group had around 15 females and some 30 males, mean age roughly 40. The germline V and J ends were trimmed by 2 bases and 4 bases, with 23 bases remaining between them. This CDR3 spans 17 amino acids. In germline, CDR1 is DFQATT, CDR2 SNEGSKA (reference sequence).

The rearrangement links TRBV20-1 to TRBJ2-5; D perhaps matches TRBD2 (7 bases). This clonotype originated in a human donor with common variable immunodeficiency. The sequencing sample was made of peripheral blood mononuclear cells. CDR3 protein: CSARFHREGFFLETQYF. The DNA read from the CDR3 is TGCAGTGCTAGATTTCACAGGGAGGGTTTTTTTTTAGAGACC.